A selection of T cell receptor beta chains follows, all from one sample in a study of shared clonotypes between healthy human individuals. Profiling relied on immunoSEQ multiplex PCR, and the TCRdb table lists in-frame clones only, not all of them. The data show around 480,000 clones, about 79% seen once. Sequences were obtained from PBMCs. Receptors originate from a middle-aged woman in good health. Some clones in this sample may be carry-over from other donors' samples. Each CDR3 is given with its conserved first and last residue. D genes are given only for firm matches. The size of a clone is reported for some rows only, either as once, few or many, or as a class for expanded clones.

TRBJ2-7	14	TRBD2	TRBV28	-	TGTGCCAGCAGGAAGACTAGCGGGAGCTACGAGCAGTACTTC	CASRKTSGSYEQYF
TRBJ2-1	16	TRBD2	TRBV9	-	TGTGCCAGCAGCCGCGGGCTAGCGGGAGGAGGGTATGAGCAGTTCTTC	CASSRGLAGGGYEQFF
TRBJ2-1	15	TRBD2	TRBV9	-	TGTGCCAGCAGCGAGACTAGCGGCTCAAGGGATGAGCAGTTCTTC	CASSETSGSRDEQFF
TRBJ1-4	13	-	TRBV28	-	TGTGCCAGCAGTTTACGGCGGGAGGGAAAACTGTTTTTT	CASSLRREGKLFF
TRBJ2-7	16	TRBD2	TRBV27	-	TGTGCCAGCAGTCCGGTAACCATAGCGGGCTCCTACGAGCAGTACTTC	CASSPVTIAGSYEQYF
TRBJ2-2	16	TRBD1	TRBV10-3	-	TGTGCCATCAGTGAGGACAGGGGTAGAGGCACCGGGGAGCTGTTTTTT	CAISEDRGRGTGELFF
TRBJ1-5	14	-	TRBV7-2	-	TGTGCCAGCAGCTTAGTTTTTGGGGACCAGCCCCAGCATTTT	CASSLVFGDQPQHF
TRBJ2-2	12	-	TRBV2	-	TGTGCCTCTCGGCGGGACACCGGGGAGCTGTTTTTT	CASRRDTGELFF
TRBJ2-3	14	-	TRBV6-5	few	TGTGCCAGCAGTTATCAGACTACTACAGATACGCAGTATTTT	CASSYQTTTDTQYF
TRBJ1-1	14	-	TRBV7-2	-	TGTGCCAGCAGCTTGGTAGCGAGGCGTCTGGAGGCTTTCTTT	CASSLVARRLEAFF
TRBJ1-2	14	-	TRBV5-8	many	TGTGCCAGCAGCTTGCTAGGGGAAGCCTATGGCTACACCTTC	CASSLLGEAYGYTF
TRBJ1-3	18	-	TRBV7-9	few	TGTGCCAGCAGCTTAGCAGGGTTTTTGACTGATCCTGGAAACACCATATATTTT	CASSLAGFLTDPGNTIYF
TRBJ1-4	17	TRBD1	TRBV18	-	TGTGCCAGCTCACCCAACAGGGGGCGCTTAGCTAATGAAAAACTGTTTTTT	CASSPNRGRLANEKLFF
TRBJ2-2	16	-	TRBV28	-	TGTGCCAGCAGTTTCCCGGGGCCACGGAGCACCGGGGAGCTGTTTTTT	CASSFPGPRSTGELFF
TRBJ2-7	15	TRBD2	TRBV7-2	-	TGTGCCAGCAGCTTATATCCTAGCGGGACCTACGAGCAGTACTTC	CASSLYPSGTYEQYF
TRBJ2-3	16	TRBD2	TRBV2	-	TGTGCCAGCAGTAGAGGACTAGCGGGGAGCACAGATACGCAGTATTTT	CASSRGLAGSTDTQYF
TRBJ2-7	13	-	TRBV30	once	TGTGCTTCAACGGAAGGGGCGGTCCACGAGCAGTACTTC	CASTEGAVHEQYF
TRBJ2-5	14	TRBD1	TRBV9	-	TGTGCCAGCAGCCCACGGACAGGGAGGGAGACCCAGTACTTC	CASSPRTGRETQYF
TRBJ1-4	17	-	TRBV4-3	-	TGCGCCAGCAGCCAAGATCCCTCGGTGACAGGTCGTGAAAAACTGTTTTTT	CASSQDPSVTGREKLFF
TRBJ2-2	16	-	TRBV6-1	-	TGTGCCAGCAGTGGAGTTGGCAGGGAGAACACCGGGGAGCTGTTTTTT	CASSGVGRENTGELFF
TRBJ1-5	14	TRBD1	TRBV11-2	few	TGTGCCAGCAGTGTGGACAGGGGAGACCAGCCCCAGCATTTT	CASSVDRGDQPQHF
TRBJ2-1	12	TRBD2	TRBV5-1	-	TGCGCCAGCAGCTTGGGGGCGGGAGGGCAGTTCTTC	CASSLGAGGQFF
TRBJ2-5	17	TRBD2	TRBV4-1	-	TGCGCCAGCAGCCAAGATCTTAGCGGGAATTTCCAAGAGACCCAGTACTTC	CASSQDLSGNFQETQYF
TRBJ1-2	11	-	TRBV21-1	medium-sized	TGTGCCAGCGGGACAGGGGGGAGTGAGACCTTC	CASGTGGSETF
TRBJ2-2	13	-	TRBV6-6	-	TGTGCCAGCAGAAATCTAAACACCGGGGAGCTGTTTTTT	CASRNLNTGELFF
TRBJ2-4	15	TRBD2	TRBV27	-	TGTGCCAGCGGGAGGGCCGCCCTAGCCAAAAACATTCAGTACTTC	CASGRAALAKNIQYF
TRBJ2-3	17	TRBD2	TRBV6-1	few	TGTGCCAGCAGTGAGCAAGGTGCTAGCGGGAGCACAGATACGCAGTATTTT	CASSEQGASGSTDTQYF
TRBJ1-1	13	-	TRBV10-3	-	TGTGCCATCAGAACCGGGGCGGACACTGAAGCTTTCTTT	CAIRTGADTEAFF
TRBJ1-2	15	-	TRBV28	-	TGTGCCAGCCGGTTGGTGGGCATTTATAACTATGGCTACACCTTC	CASRLVGIYNYGYTF
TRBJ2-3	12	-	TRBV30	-	TGTGCCTGGAGCGCGGAAACAGATACGCAGTATTTT	CAWSAETDTQYF
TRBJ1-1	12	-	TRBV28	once	TGTGCCACCACCCGGGGTACTGGTGAAGCTTTCTTT	CATTRGTGEAFF